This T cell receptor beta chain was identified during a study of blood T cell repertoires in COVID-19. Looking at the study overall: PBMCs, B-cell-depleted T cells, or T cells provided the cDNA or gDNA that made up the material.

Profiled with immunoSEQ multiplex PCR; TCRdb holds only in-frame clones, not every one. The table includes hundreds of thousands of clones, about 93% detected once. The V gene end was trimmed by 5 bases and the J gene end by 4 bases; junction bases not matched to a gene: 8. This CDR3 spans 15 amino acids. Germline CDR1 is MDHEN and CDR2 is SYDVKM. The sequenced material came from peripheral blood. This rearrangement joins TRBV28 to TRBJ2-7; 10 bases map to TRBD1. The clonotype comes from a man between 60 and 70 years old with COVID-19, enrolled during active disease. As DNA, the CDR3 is TGTGCCAGCAGTCGCACCGGGACAGGGGAGTACGAGCAGTACTTC. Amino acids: CASSRTGTGEYEQYF. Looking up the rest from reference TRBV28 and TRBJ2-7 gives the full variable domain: DVKVTQSSRYLVKRTGEKVFLECVQDMDHENMFWYRQDPGLGLRLIYFSYDVKMKEKGDIPEGYSVSREKKERFSLILESASTNQTSMYLCASSRTGTGEYEQYFGPGTRLTVT.